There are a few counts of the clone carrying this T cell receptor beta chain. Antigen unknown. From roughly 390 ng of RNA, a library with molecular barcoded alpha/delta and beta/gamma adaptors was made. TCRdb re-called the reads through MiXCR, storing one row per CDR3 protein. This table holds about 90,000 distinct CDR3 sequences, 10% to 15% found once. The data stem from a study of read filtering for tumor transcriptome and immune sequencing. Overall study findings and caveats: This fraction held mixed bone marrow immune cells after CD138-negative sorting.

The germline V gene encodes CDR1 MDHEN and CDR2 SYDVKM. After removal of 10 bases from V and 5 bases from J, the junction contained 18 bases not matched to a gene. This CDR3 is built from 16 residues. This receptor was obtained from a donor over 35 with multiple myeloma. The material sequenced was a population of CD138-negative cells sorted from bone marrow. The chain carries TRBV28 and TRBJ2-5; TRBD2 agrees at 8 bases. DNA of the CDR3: TGTGCCACCTCCGGAGGACGGGAGGGTTTGGTGGAGACCCAGTACTTC. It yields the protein CATSGGREGLVETQYF.